This paragraph reports one T cell receptor (beta chain). These data originate in a study of identifying expanded T cells in peripheral blood. Trimming took 5 bases from V and 6 from J, leaving 11 bases between them. Germline V CDR1 and CDR2: SEHNR, FQNEAQ (reference sequence). This CDR3 comprises 12 residues. The assay was immunoSEQ multiplex PCR, and TCRdb's table has in-frame clones only and misses some. Of tens of thousands of clones in the sample, about 88% were seen once. The TCR was taken from a person between 18 and 75 years old in good health. The chain has TRBV7-9 and TRBJ2-7; D may match TRBD1 or TRBD2 (5 bases each). The sequencing input was blood. Written as DNA, the CDR3 is TGTGCCAGCAGCCCAGGGACGGTCGAGCAGTACTTC. Protein product: CASSPGTVEQYF.